This passage covers 4 T cell receptor beta chains from one sample sequenced in a study of T cell changes during pregnancy in multiple sclerosis. TCRdb's table, derived via immunoSEQ multiplex PCR, lists solely in-frame clones and lacks some. The repertoire has approximately 89,000 clones, 94% of them found once; the top ten carry roughly 1.7%. The sample in question was peripheral blood, obtained after pregnancy. These receptors were obtained from a female donor in good health, enrolled as a control in a pregnancy study.

The chain links TRBV5-8 to TRBJ2-7; the D gene is possibly TRBD1 (6 bases). There are 15 residues in the CDR3. Germline V CDR1 and CDR2: SGHTS, YDEGEE. Deletions cut 4 bases from V and 2 bases from J, with 16 bases between. The CDR3 spells CASSRTEGVTYEQYF. The CDR3 region has the DNA TGTGCCAGCAGCCGGACAGAAGGGGTCACCTACGAGCAGTACTTC.

The V call is TRBV10-3, the J call TRBJ1-5; 7 nucleotides agree with TRBD1. The germline V gene encodes CDR1 ENHRY and CDR2 SYGVKD. The CDR3 covers 14 residues. V shed 2 bases, J shed 6 bases, and the junction held 4 bases outside the gene matches. CDR3 nucleotides: TGTGCCATCAGTGAGCAGGCAGGGGGTCAGCCCCAGCATTTT. Residues: CAISEQAGGQPQHF.

V usage is TRBV6-5 and J usage is TRBJ1-3; the D gene is possibly TRBD1 (6 bases). Trimming stripped 4 bases from V and 4 bases from J, with 14 bases between. The CDR3 covers 15 residues. Germline CDR1 is MNHEY and CDR2 is SVGAGI. The CDR3 protein is CASSSGQTSGNTIYF. CDR3 nucleotide sequence: TGTGCCAGCAGTTCCGGACAGACCTCGGGAAACACCATATATTTT.

The chain has TRBV7-9 and TRBJ1-1; tentative D call: TRBD1 (5 bases). The V gene's germline CDR1 is SEHNR and CDR2 FQNEAQ (reference sequence). V shed 5 bases and J shed 4 bases, with 23 bases lying between them. The CDR3 is 17 amino acids. This chain's CDR3 is CASSKEGLTDSTTEAFF. The CDR3 DNA follows: TGTGCCAGCAGCAAAGAAGGGCTGACAGATAGCACCACTGAAGCTTTCTTT.